Following are 2 T cell receptor beta chains from one sample sequenced in a study of blood T cell repertoires in COVID-19. Libraries were prepared by immunoSEQ multiplex PCR; TCRdb keeps only in-frame clonotypes and omits some of them. The table lists around 120,000 clones, about three quarters of them singletons. The sample taken for sequencing was peripheral blood. These receptors originate from a woman in her 70s with acute or convalescent COVID-19.

The chain combines TRBV7-9 with TRBJ1-5; maybe TRBD1 (5 bases). V was cut by 5 bases and J by 2 bases, with 13 bases left in between. Germline loops: CDR1 SEHNR, CDR2 FQNEAQ (reference sequence). This CDR3 region has 15 residues. The CDR3, as DNA: TGTGCCAGCAGCCTTGGGGGGTGGGGCAATCAGCCCCAGCATTTT. This translates into CASSLGGWGNQPQHF.

The J gene is TRBJ1-2, the V gene TRBV16; D call uncertain. Germline CDR1 is KGHSY and CDR2 is FQNENV. There are 14 residues in the CDR3. The V gene lost 4 bases and the J gene lost 6 bases, with 15 bases spanning the gap. The CDR3 sequence: CASSLSAGMDGYTF. CDR3 in DNA: TGTGCCAGCAGCCTATCCGCAGGTATGGATGGCTACACCTTC.